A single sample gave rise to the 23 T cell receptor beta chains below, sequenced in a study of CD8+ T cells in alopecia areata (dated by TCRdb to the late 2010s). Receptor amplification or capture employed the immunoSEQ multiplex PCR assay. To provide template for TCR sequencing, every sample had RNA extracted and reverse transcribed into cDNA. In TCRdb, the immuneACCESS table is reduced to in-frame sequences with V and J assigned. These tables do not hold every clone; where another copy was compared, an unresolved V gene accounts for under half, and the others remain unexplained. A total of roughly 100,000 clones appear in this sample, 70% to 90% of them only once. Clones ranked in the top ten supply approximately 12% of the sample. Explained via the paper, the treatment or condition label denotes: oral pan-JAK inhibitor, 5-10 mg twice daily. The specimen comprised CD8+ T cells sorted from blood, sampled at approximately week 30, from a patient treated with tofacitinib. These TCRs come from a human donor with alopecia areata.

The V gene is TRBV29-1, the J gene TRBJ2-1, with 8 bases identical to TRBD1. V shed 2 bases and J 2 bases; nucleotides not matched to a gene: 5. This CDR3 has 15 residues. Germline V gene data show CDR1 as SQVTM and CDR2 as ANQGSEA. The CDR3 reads CSVEKGGQAYNEQFF. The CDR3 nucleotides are TGCAGCGTTGAAAAGGGGGGACAGGCCTACAATGAGCAGTTCTTC.

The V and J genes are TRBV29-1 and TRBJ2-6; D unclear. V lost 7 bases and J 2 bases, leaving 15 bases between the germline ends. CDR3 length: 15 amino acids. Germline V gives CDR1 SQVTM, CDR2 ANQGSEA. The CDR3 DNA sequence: TGCAGCGCCCTGGTTCCCTCGCCTGGGGCCAACGTCCTGACTTTC. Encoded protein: CSALVPSPGANVLTF. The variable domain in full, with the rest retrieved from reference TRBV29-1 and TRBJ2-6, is SAVISQKPSRDICQRGTSLTIQCQVDSQVTMMFWYRQQPGQSLTLIATANQGSEATYESGFVIDKFPISRPNLTFSTLTVSNMSPEDSSIYLCSALVPSPGANVLTFGAGSRLTVL.

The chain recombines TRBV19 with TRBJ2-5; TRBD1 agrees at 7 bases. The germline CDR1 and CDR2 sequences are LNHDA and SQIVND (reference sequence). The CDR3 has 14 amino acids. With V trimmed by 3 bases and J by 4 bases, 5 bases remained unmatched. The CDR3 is CASSIGRGLETQYF. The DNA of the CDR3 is TGTGCCAGTAGTATCGGAAGGGGGCTAGAGACCCAGTACTTC.

CDR3 bases: TGTGCCAGCAGCTTAGTACCAGGGGACAATGAGCAGTTCTTC. It encodes CASSLVPGDNEQFF. V gene TRBV11-2 combines with J gene TRBJ2-1, with TRBD1 as a possible D gene (6 bases). V was pared by 1 base and J by 5 bases, with 9 bases between. The germline CDR1 and CDR2 sequences are SGHAT and FQNNGV. CDR3 length equals 14 residues.

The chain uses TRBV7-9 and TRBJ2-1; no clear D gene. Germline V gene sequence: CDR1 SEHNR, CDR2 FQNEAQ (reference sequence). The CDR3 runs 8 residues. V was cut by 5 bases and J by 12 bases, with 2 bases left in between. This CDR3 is CASSPQFF. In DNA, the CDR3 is TGTGCCAGCAGCCCGCAGTTCTTC.

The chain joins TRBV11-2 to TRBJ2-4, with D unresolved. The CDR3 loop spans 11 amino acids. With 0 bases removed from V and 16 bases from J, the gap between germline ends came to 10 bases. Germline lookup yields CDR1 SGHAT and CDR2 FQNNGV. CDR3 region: CASSLEEQRYF. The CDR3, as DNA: TGTGCCAGCAGCTTAGAGGAACAGAGATACTTC. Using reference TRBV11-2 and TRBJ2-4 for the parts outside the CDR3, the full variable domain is EAGVAQSPRYKIIEKRQSVAFWCNPISGHATLYWYQQILGQGPKLLIQFQNNGVVDDSQLPKDRFSAERLKGVDSTLKIQPAKLEDSAVYLCASSLEEQRYFGAGTRLSVL.

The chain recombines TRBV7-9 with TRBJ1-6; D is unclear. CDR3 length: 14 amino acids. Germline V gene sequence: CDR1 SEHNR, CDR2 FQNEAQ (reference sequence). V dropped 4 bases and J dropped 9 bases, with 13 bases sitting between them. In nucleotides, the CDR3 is TGTGCCAGCAGCTCCGAGCCGTCCGCTTCACCCCTCCACTTT. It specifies CASSSEPSASPLHF.

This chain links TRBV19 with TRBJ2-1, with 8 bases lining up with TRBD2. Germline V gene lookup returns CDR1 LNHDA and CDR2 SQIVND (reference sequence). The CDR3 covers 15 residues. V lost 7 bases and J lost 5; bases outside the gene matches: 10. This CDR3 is CASIESGGGDNEQFF. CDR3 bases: TGTGCCAGTATCGAAAGCGGGGGCGGAGACAATGAGCAGTTCTTC.

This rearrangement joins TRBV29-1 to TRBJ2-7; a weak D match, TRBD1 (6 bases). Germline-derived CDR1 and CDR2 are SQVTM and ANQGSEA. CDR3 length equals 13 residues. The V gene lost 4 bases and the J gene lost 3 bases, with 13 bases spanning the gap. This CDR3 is CSVGYRDNYEQYF. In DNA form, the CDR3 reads TGCAGCGTTGGGTACCGGGACAACTACGAGCAGTACTTC.

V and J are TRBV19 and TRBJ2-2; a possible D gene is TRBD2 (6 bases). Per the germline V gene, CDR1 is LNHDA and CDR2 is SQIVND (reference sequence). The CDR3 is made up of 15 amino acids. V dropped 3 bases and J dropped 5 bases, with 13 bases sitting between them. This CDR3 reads CASSIGQGGTGELFF. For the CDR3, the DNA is TGTGCCAGTAGTATTGGGCAGGGAGGTACCGGGGAGCTGTTTTTT. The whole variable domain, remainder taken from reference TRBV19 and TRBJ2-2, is DGGITQSPKYLFRKEGQNVTLSCEQNLNHDAMYWYRQDPGQGLRLIYYSQIVNDFQKGDIAEGYSVSREKKESFPLTVTSAQKNPTAFYLCASSIGQGGTGELFFGEGSRLTVL.

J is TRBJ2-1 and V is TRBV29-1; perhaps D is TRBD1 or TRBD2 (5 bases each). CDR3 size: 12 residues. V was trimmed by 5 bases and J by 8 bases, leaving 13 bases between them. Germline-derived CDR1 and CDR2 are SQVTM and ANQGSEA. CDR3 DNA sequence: TGCAGCGTTCGCAGGGAGATCGATGAGCAGTTCTTC. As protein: CSVRREIDEQFF.

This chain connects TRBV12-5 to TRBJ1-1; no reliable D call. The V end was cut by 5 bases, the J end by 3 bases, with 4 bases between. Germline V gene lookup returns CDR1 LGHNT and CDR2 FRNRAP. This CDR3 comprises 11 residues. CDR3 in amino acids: CASGLHTEAFF. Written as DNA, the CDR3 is TGTGCTAGTGGTCTTCACACTGAAGCTTTCTTT.

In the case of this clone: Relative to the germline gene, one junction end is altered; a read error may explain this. The CDR3: CASSLDLAGINEQFF. CDR3 bases: TGTGCTAGCAGCTTAGACCTAGCGGGAATCAATGAGCAGTTCTTC. The gene calls are TRBV7-7 and TRBJ2-1; 9 bases line up with TRBD2. The CDR3 sequence is 15 residues long. CDR1 is SSHAT, CDR2 FNYEAQ, per germline (reference sequence).

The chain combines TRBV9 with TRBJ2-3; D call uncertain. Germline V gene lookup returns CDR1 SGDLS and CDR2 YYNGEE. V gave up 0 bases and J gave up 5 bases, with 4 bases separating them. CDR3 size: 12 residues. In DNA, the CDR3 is TGTGCCAGCAGCGTAGACGGAGATACGCAGTATTTT. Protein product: CASSVDGDTQYF. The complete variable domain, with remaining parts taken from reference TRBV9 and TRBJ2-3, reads DSGVTQTPKHLITATGQRVTLRCSPRSGDLSVYWYQQSLDQGLQFLIQYYNGEERAKGNILERFSAQQFPDLHSELNLSSLELGDSALYFCASSVDGDTQYFGPGTRLTVL.

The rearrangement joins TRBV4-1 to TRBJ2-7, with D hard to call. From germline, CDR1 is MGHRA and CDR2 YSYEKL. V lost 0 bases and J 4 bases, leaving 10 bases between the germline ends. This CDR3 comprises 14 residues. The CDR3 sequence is CASSQEKEWYEQYF. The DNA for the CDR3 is TGCGCCAGCAGCCAAGAGAAGGAATGGTACGAGCAGTACTTC.

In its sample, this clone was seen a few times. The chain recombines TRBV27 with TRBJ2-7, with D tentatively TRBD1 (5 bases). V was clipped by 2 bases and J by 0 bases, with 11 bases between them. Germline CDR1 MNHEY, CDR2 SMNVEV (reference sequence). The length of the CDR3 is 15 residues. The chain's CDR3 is CASSLDFQGSYEQYF. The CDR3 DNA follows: TGTGCCAGCAGTTTAGACTTCCAGGGCTCCTACGAGCAGTACTTC.

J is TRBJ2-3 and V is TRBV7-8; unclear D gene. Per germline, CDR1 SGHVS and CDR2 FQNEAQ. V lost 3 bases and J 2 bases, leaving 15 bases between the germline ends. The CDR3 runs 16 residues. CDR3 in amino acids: CASSFAFAAATDTQYF. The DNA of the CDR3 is TGTGCCAGCAGCTTCGCGTTCGCGGCTGCCACAGATACGCAGTATTTT.

The CDR3 DNA reads as TGTGCCAGCAGCCAAAGGACAGAACCGAACACTGAAGCTTTCTTT. Translation: CASSQRTEPNTEAFF. The chain uses TRBV7-9 and TRBJ1-1, with D possibly matching TRBD1 (6 bases). V shed 5 bases and J shed 1 base, with 14 bases lying between them. CDR1 is SEHNR, CDR2 FQNEAQ, per germline (reference sequence). The CDR3 contains 15 residues.

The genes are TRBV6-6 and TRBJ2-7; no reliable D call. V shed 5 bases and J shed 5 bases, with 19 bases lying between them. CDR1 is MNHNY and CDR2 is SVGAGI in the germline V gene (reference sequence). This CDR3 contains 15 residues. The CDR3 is CASSPLDGSGHEQYF. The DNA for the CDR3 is TGTGCCAGCAGTCCCCTGGACGGATCGGGCCACGAGCAGTACTTC.

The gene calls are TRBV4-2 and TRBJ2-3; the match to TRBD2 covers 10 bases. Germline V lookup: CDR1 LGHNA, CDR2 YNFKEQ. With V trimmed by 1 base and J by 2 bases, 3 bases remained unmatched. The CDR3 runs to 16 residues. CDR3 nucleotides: TGTGCCAGCAGCCAAGGTAGCGGGGGGATCACAGATACGCAGTATTTT. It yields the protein CASSQGSGGITDTQYF.

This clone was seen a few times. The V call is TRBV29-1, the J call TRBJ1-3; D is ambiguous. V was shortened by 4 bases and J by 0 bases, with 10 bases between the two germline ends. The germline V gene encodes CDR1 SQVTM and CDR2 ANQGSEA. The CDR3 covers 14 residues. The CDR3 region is CSVADGLSGNTIYF. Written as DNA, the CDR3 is TGCAGCGTTGCTGACGGCCTCTCTGGAAACACCATATATTTT.

The CDR3 DNA is TGTGCCAGCAGGTCAACAGGGTGGGAGTTCTTC. Translated: CASRSTGWEFF. The genes are TRBV6-5 and TRBJ2-1, with D tentatively TRBD1 (6 bases). V was shortened by 6 bases and J by 14 bases, with 14 bases between the two germline ends. Germline V lookup: CDR1 MNHEY, CDR2 SVGAGI. The CDR3 has 11 amino acids.

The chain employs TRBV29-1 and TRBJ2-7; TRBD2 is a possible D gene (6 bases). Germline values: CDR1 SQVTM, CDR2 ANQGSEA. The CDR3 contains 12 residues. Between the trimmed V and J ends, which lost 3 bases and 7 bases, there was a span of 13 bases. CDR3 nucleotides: TGCAGCGTTGAGGGTACTAGCCGAGAGCAGTACTTC. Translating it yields CSVEGTSREQYF.